This TCR beta chain derives from a study of T cell repertoires in cytomegalovirus infection. Study information: Use of recently identified HLA-C-restricted and well-studied HLA-B-restricted CMV epitopes was part of the study. It was the public TCR beta signatures that indicated both CMV infection and matching HLA type.

The study's findings and limits: Summed frequency of shared TCR beta families picked out CMV carriers who also had the relevant HLA. HLA-C-restricted CMV clonotypes gave the most frequent clonotype in two of eight donors.

From germline, CDR1 is WSHSY and CDR2 SAAADI. This CDR3 contains 14 residues. TCRdb used MiXCR to reprocess the reads, holding one entry per CDR3 protein. The data hold hundreds of thousands of distinct CDR3 sequences, with around 31% observed a single time. As for this clonotype: The antigen is unknown. The junction does not match germline at one end; this may be a read error.

This material consisted of cultured CD8+ T cells from PBMCs, taken from culture after CMV antigen stimulation. V usage is TRBV10-2 and J usage is TRBJ1-2; D is unresolved. This clonotype was obtained from a human donor in good health (CMV status not recorded). Some clones in this sample may be carry-over from other donors' samples. This CDR3 reads CASSKSTRGYGYTF. The CDR3, as DNA: TGCGCCAGCAGTAAGTCGACTCGAGGGTATGGCTACACCTTC.